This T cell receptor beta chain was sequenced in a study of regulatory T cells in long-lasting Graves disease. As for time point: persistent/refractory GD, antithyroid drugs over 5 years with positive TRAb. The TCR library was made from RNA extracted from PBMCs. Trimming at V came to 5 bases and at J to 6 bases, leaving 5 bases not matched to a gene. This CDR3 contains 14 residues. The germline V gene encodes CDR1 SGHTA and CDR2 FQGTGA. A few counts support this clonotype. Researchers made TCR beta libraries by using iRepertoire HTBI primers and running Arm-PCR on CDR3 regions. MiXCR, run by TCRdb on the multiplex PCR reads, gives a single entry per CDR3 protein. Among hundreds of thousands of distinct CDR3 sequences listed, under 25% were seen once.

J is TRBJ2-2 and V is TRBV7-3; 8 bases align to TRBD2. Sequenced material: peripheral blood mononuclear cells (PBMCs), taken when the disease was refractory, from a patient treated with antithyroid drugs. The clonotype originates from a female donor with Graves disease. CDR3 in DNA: TGTGCCAGCAGCAGCGGACTAGCCGCCGGGGAGCTGTTTTTT. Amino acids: CASSSGLAAGELFF.